This T cell receptor beta chain was observed in a study of blood T cell repertoires in COVID-19 (dated by TCRdb to between 2020 and 2021). The study in broad terms: Samples from collaborators originated in the United States, Italy and Spain and spanned both the acute and convalescent phases of COVID-19. The material from the prospective study consisted of cDNA or gDNA derived from T cells, B-cell-depleted T cells, or PBMCs. The dataset comprised deeply sampled blood TCRbeta repertoires from subjects exposed to, actively infected with, or recovered from COVID-19. The repertoires were made available in a free public database intended to serve as a resource for research on the immune response to SARS-CoV-2. The samples were drawn from two sources: the first 160 participants of the ongoing ImmuneRACE study, and fewer than 1,500 subjects contributed by 6 global collaborators. Sample metadata almost always included a de-identified subject ID, COVID-19 status, age in years and sex. Where available, HLA class I and class II types were taken from metadata supplied by the sample provider and were not determined by assay-based typing. Overall study results and their limits: How much clinical and demographic metadata was included differed by source and by participant, and the metadata was provided uncurated.

The CDR3 runs 13 amino acids, cysteine and phenylalanine included. Kept here is only the CDR3 DNA, which spans 39 bases and is read in frame from base 1. From a lookup of the germline V gene, CDR1 and CDR2 are MNHEY and SVGAGI. V and J are trimmed by 10 bases and 7 bases, and the gene matches miss 9 bases of the junction. TCRbeta CDR3 regions were amplified from genomic DNA by means of the immunoSEQ Assay, a bias-controlled multiplex PCR. In the paper's pipeline: Nucleated cell counts per sample were estimated from amplification of reference gene primers within the assay. Sequence reads were collapsed and filtered to measure the absolute abundance of every unique TCRbeta CDR3 rearrangement. For each sample, productive Simpson clonality was calculated by taking the square root of Simpson's diversity index across productive rearrangements. This immuneACCESS table, as held by TCRdb, lists in-frame sequences with V and J called but not all clones. Of the missing ones, under half trace to an unresolved V gene in checked studies; the others have no known cause. V and J calls and clone size come straight from that table; D and trimming were deduced from the DNA. The sample profile shows 150,000 or so clones; around 87% of them were found once. The top ten hold roughly 13% of the sample.

At one collaborating source in Seattle, patients were enrolled during active infection and were followed longitudinally through the course of disease. Collaborating institutions collected whole blood in K2EDTA tubes following their own protocols. Collaborator samples were shipped for TCRbeta analysis as frozen whole blood, isolated PBMCs, or DNA extracted from either sample type. Concerning this clone: What antigen it recognizes has not been identified. Base qualities were left out, and no much larger clone turns up one base away.

This clonotype originated in a man between 18 and 35 years old with COVID-19, enrolled during active disease. The sequence links TRBV6-5 to TRBJ2-7, with TRBD2 matching 11 junction bases. Input material: peripheral blood. The bases read TGTGCCACCGTAGCGGGAGGGCCGGGGGAGCAGTACTTC. Its product reads: CATVAGGPGEQYF.